This T cell receptor beta chain was captured in a study of blood T cell repertoires in COVID-19 (dated by TCRdb to about 2020). With regard to the full study: Samples from collaborators originated in the United States, Italy and Spain and spanned both the acute and convalescent phases of COVID-19. The sample metadata nearly always contained a de-identified subject ID, COVID-19 status, age in years and sex. The material from the prospective study consisted of cDNA or gDNA derived from T cells, B-cell-depleted T cells, or PBMCs. The repertoires were released in a freely available public database intended as a resource for research on the immune response to SARS-CoV-2. Where available, HLA class I and class II types were taken from metadata supplied by the sample provider and were not determined by assay-based typing. Samples were obtained from the ongoing ImmuneRACE study (first 160 participants) and from over 1,000 subjects provided by 6 global collaborators. Deeply sampled blood TCRbeta repertoires from subjects exposed to, actively infected with, or recovered from COVID-19 were included in the dataset.

TCRbeta CDR3 regions were amplified from genomic DNA by means of the immunoSEQ Assay, a bias-controlled multiplex PCR. Per the original workflow: Within the assay, amplification of reference gene primers was used to estimate how many nucleated cells each sample contained. Sequence reads were collapsed and filtered to measure the absolute abundance of every unique TCRbeta CDR3 rearrangement. For each sample, productive Simpson clonality was calculated as the square root of Simpson's diversity index across productive rearrangements. TCRdb's version of the immuneACCESS table is confined to in-frame rearrangements and falls short of the full clone set. An unresolved V gene accounts for under half of the shortfall where checked; the remainder is of unknown origin. That table supplies the V and J calls and clone size; D and trimming were determined from the DNA. Recorded for this sample are some 150,000 clones; roughly 89% of them occurred a single time. Approximately 9% of the sample is held by the ten biggest clonotypes.

CDR1 is given as SQVTM and CDR2 as ANQGSEA, both from the germline V gene. Ends trimmed: V by 4 bases, J by 0 bases; bases unmatched to a gene: 4. Taken from cysteine to phenylalanine, the CDR3 has 16 residues. Only CDR3 DNA is held: 48 bases, read in frame from base 1. The collaborating institutions used their own protocols to collect whole blood in K2EDTA tubes. Collaborator samples were shipped for TCRbeta analysis as frozen whole blood, isolated PBMCs, or DNA extracted from either sample type. What the authors observed across the whole study: The quantity of clinical and demographic metadata differed by source and by participant and was supplied without curation.

To note about this clone: The target of this receptor is not known. The input lacks base qualities; no much larger clone sits a single base away.

Here the chain combines TRBV29-1 and TRBJ2-1, and TRBD2 matches 12 of the central bases. The sequenced sample consisted of peripheral blood. The TCR comes from a woman aged 45-60 years with active or convalescent COVID-19. The DNA reads TGCAGCGTTGGGACTAGCGGGGCCAGCTCCTACAATGAGCAGTTCTTC. The resulting protein is CSVGTSGASSYNEQFF.